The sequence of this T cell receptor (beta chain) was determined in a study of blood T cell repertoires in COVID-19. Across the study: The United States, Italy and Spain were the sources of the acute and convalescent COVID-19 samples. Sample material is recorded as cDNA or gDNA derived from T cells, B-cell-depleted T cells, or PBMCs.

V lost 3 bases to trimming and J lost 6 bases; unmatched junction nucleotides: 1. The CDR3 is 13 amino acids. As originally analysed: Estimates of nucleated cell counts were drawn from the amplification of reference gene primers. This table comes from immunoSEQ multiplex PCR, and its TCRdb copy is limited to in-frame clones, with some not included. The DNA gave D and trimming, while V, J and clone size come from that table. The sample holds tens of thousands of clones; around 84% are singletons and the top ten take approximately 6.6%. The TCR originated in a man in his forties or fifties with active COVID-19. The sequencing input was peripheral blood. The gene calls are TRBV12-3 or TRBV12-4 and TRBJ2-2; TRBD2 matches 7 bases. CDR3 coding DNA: TGTGCCAGCAGTTTGGGGGGGTCCGGGGAGCTGTTTTTT. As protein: CASSLGGSGELFF.